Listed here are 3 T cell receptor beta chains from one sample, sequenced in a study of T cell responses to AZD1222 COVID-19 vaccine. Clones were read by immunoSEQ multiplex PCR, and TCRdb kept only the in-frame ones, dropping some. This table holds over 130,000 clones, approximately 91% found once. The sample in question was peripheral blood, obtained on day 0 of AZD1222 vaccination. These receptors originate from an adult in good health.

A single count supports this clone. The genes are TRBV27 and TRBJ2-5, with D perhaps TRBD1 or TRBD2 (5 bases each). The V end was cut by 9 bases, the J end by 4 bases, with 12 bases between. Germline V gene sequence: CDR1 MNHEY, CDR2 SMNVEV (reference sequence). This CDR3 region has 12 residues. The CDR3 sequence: CARPGSPETQYF. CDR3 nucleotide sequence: TGTGCCAGACCAGGGAGTCCAGAGACCCAGTACTTC.

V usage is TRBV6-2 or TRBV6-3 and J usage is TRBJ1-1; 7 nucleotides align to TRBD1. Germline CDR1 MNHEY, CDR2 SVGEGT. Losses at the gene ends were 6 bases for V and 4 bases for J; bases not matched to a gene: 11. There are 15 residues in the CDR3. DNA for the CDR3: TGTGCCAGCAGCCTTAGAATTAACAGGGGCACTGAAGCTTTCTTT. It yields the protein CASSLRINRGTEAFF.

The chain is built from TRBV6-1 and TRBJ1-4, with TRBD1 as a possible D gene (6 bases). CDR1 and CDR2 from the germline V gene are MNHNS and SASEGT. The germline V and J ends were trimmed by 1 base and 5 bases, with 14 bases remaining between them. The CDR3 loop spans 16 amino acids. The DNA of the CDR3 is TGTGCCAGCAGTGAAGTGAGTGGACAGAGAAATGAAAAACTGTTTTTT. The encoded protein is CASSEVSGQRNEKLFF.